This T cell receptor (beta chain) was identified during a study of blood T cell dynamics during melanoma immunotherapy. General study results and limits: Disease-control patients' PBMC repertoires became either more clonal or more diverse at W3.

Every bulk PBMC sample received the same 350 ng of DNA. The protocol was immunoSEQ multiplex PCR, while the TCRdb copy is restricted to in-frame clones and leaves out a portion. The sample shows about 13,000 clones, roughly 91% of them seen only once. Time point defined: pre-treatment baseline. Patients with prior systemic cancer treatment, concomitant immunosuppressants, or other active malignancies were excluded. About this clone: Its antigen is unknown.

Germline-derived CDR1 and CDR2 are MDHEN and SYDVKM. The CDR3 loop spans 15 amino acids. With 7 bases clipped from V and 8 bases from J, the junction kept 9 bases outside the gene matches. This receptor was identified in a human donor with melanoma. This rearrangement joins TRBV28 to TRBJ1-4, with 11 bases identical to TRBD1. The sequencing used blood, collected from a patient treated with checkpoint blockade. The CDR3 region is CASTSGGTGGEKLFF. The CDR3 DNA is TGTGCCAGCACCTCAGGAGGGACAGGGGGGGAAAAACTGTTTTTT.